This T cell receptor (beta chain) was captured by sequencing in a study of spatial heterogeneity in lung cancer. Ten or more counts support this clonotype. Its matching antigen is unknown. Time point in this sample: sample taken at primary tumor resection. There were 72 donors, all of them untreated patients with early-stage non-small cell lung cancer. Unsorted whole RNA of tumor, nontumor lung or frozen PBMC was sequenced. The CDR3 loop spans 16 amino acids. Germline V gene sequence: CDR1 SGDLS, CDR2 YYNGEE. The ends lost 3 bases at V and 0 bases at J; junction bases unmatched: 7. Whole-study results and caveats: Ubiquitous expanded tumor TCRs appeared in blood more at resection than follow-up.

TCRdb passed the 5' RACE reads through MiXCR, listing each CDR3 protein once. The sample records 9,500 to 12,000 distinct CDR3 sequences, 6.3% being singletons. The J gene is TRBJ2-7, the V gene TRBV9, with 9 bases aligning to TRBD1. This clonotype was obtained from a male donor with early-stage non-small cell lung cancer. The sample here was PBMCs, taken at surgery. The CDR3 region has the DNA TGTGCCAGCAGCGCCAGGGGACAGGGAAGCTCCTACGAGCAGTACTTC. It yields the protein CASSARGQGSSYEQYF.